This is a list of T cell receptor beta chains from one sample in a study of blood T cells in healthy people across ages. TCRdb called the 5' RACE reads again in MiXCR, with one record for every CDR3 protein. The sample lists 600,000 to 800,000 distinct CDR3 sequences, under 25% seen once, with roughly 3.6% in the top ten. Sequencing was carried out using blood. The receptors come from a man aged 65 to 85 in good health. The CDR3 runs from the conserved cysteine through the conserved F or W. Fields, in order: clone size, D gene, V gene, J gene, CDR3 protein, CDR3 DNA. D genes are given only for firm matches. The listing skips clone size in some rows; elsewhere it reads once, few, many or a size class.

abundance: once; d_gene: -; v_gene: TRBV20-1; j_gene: TRBJ1-4; CDR3aa: CSARRQVDEKLFF; CDR3nt: TGCAGTGCTAGAAGGCAGGTGGATGAAAAACTGTTTTTT
abundance: few; d_gene: TRBD2; v_gene: TRBV20-1; j_gene: TRBJ2-1; CDR3aa: CSARLAGENEQFF; CDR3nt: TGCAGTGCTAGACTAGCGGGAGAAAATGAGCAGTTCTTC
abundance: few; d_gene: -; v_gene: TRBV9; j_gene: TRBJ2-7; CDR3aa: CASSDKAGSYEQYF; CDR3nt: TGTGCCAGCAGCGATAAGGCGGGGTCCTACGAGCAGTACTTC
abundance: few; d_gene: -; v_gene: TRBV7-9; j_gene: TRBJ2-5; CDR3aa: CASTPYGSSDGQETQYF; CDR3nt: TGTGCCAGCACCCCTTACGGGAGCTCAGACGGCCAAGAGACCCAGTACTTC
abundance: -; d_gene: TRBD1; v_gene: TRBV5-1; j_gene: TRBJ1-3; CDR3aa: CASSVQGAIGNTIYF; CDR3nt: TGCGCCAGCAGCGTACAGGGGGCGATCGGAAACACCATATATTTT
abundance: few; d_gene: -; v_gene: TRBV2; j_gene: TRBJ2-4; CDR3aa: CAAGLAKNIQYF; CDR3nt: TGTGCCGCTGGACTAGCCAAAAACATTCAGTACTTC
abundance: many; d_gene: -; v_gene: TRBV6-6; j_gene: TRBJ1-1; CDR3aa: CASSSSTEAFF; CDR3nt: TGTGCCAGCAGCAGCAGCACTGAAGCTTTCTTT
abundance: -; d_gene: TRBD1; v_gene: TRBV7-9; j_gene: TRBJ2-7; CDR3aa: CASHQGQGYEQYF; CDR3nt: TGTGCCAGCCACCAGGGACAGGGATACGAGCAGTACTTC
abundance: -; d_gene: -; v_gene: TRBV3-1; j_gene: TRBJ2-1; CDR3aa: CASSQGSGTRQHNEQFF; CDR3nt: TGTGCCAGCAGCCAGGGTTCCGGGACCCGGCAGCACAATGAGCAGTTCTTC
abundance: many; d_gene: TRBD1; v_gene: TRBV6-2/TRBV6-3; j_gene: TRBJ2-7; CDR3aa: CASSYVWTGLYEQYF; CDR3nt: TGTGCCAGCAGTTACGTGTGGACAGGGCTCTACGAGCAGTACTTC
abundance: -; d_gene: -; v_gene: TRBV20-1; j_gene: TRBJ2-1; CDR3aa: CRRDSYNEQFF; CDR3nt: TGCAGGAGGGACTCGTACAATGAGCAGTTCTTC
abundance: few; d_gene: -; v_gene: TRBV4-1; j_gene: TRBJ2-5; CDR3aa: CASSQASRLQETQYF; CDR3nt: TGCGCCAGCAGCCAAGCCTCGCGTCTCCAAGAGACCCAGTACTTC
abundance: many; d_gene: -; v_gene: TRBV2; j_gene: TRBJ2-5; CDR3aa: CASSVEEETQYF; CDR3nt: TGTGCCAGCAGTGTCGAGGAAGAGACCCAGTACTTC
abundance: few; d_gene: -; v_gene: TRBV29-1; j_gene: TRBJ1-2; CDR3aa: CSVEGGYGYTF; CDR3nt: TGCAGCGTTGAGGGAGGATATGGCTACACCTTC
abundance: -; d_gene: -; v_gene: TRBV15; j_gene: TRBJ1-4; CDR3aa: CVTSSGTGNEKLFF; CDR3nt: TGTGTCACGTCATCCGGGACTGGCAATGAAAAACTGTTTTTT
abundance: -; d_gene: -; v_gene: TRBV12-3/TRBV12-4; j_gene: TRBJ2-7; CDR3aa: CASSGDILSYEQYF; CDR3nt: TGTGCCAGCAGTGGGGACATCCTCTCCTACGAGCAGTACTTC
abundance: -; d_gene: TRBD2; v_gene: TRBV28; j_gene: TRBJ2-7; CDR3aa: CATCRLAGNYEQYF; CDR3nt: TGTGCCACCTGCCGGCTAGCGGGAAACTACGAGCAGTACTTC
abundance: many; d_gene: -; v_gene: TRBV3-1; j_gene: TRBJ2-7; CDR3aa: CASSQRGNEQYF; CDR3nt: TGTGCCAGCAGCCAACGGGGTAACGAGCAGTACTTC
abundance: few; d_gene: -; v_gene: TRBV20-1; j_gene: TRBJ2-5; CDR3aa: CSALGSQETQYF; CDR3nt: TGCAGTGCTCTCGGGTCACAAGAGACCCAGTACTTC
abundance: -; d_gene: TRBD2; v_gene: TRBV9; j_gene: TRBJ2-5; CDR3aa: CASGRGRVQETQYF; CDR3nt: TGTGCCAGCGGTCGGGGGAGGGTCCAAGAGACCCAGTACTTC
abundance: few; d_gene: -; v_gene: TRBV5-6; j_gene: TRBJ2-7; CDR3aa: CASSLEGLSSYEQYF; CDR3nt: TGTGCCAGCAGCTTGGAAGGCCTATCGAGTTACGAGCAGTACTTC
abundance: few; d_gene: TRBD2; v_gene: TRBV27; j_gene: TRBJ2-5; CDR3aa: CASSLILAGGSETQYF; CDR3nt: TGTGCCAGCAGTTTAATTCTAGCGGGAGGGTCGGAGACCCAGTACTTC
abundance: -; d_gene: -; v_gene: TRBV2; j_gene: TRBJ2-1; CDR3aa: CASSQTWGSSYNEQFF; CDR3nt: TGTGCCAGCAGCCAAACTTGGGGGAGCTCCTACAATGAGCAGTTCTTC
abundance: few; d_gene: TRBD1; v_gene: TRBV4-3; j_gene: TRBJ1-4; CDR3aa: CASSQDLSGQGNEKLFF; CDR3nt: TGCGCCAGCAGCCAAGATCTGTCGGGACAGGGGAATGAAAAACTGTTTTTT
abundance: -; d_gene: TRBD1; v_gene: TRBV29-1; j_gene: TRBJ2-7; CDR3aa: CSVEDRTGQDYEQYF; CDR3nt: TGCAGCGTTGAAGATCGAACGGGACAGGACTACGAGCAGTACTTC
abundance: many; d_gene: -; v_gene: TRBV20-1; j_gene: TRBJ2-5; CDR3aa: CSARSSTQETQYF; CDR3nt: TGCAGTGCTAGAAGCTCTACCCAAGAGACCCAGTACTTC